The 23 T cell receptor beta chains presented below share a single source sample, sequenced in a study of T cells expressing NK-cell markers (dated by TCRdb to 2019 to 2021). Library preparation employed 5' RACE. Sequencing was carried out with an Illumina HiSeq 2000. The reads, reprocessed by TCRdb, yield one row per CDR3 protein sequence and no DNA. This sample's clone table shows a few hundred thousand distinct CDR3 sequences. Approximately 3.5% of the sample lies in the top ten. Sequences were obtained from blood T cells: a sorted CD56 or NKG2C T cell subset, CD4+ or CD8+ T cells, or bulk PBMC T cells (not recorded which). Receptors originate from a man aged 18 to 30 in good health. Donor details come from another sample of the same person, matched by shared clones.

The V gene is TRBV10-3, the J gene TRBJ2-1. Germline CDR1 reads ENHRY; CDR2 reads SYGVKD. The CDR3 has 14 residues. CDR3 loop: CAISESTGISEQFF.

V and J are TRBV5-1 and TRBJ1-6; without DNA, the TCRdb call of TRBD1 cannot be checked. The CDR3 is 16 residues long. Per the germline V gene, CDR1 is SGHRS and CDR2 is YFSETQ. The CDR3 region is CASSLDPGTGYSPLHF.

The chain recombines TRBV18 with TRBJ2-7; TCRdb lists TRBD1, though no DNA is available to test this call. Germline CDR1 is KGHSH and CDR2 is LQKENI. The CDR3 totals 13 residues. The CDR3 is CASSPSWGDEQYF.

The V call is TRBV7-2, the J call TRBJ2-2. Germline V lookup: CDR1 SGHTA, CDR2 FQGNSA. The CDR3 runs 14 residues. The chain's CDR3 is CANGLHSNTGELFF.

V gene TRBV2 combines with J gene TRBJ2-3; TCRdb indicates TRBD1, and absent DNA this call remains unverified. The germline CDR1 and CDR2 sequences are SNHLY and FYNNEI. This CDR3 is 15 amino acids long. This CDR3 is CASSKGAQRIDTQYF.

The rearrangement uses TRBV27 and TRBJ2-3. CDR3 size: 13 residues. Germline V lookup: CDR1 MNHEY, CDR2 SMNVEV (reference sequence). CDR3 amino acids: CASSTAGVDTQYF.

The chain combines TRBV5-6 with TRBJ2-4; the TRBD1 assignment by TCRdb is unverifiable without DNA. The germline CDR1 and CDR2 sequences are SGHDT and YYEEEE. This CDR3 spans 15 amino acids. CDR3: CASSPDSLGLAIQYF.

The V call is TRBV4-2, the J call TRBJ2-3; TCRdb selects TRBD2, and the lack of DNA leaves this call unchecked. CDR1 is LGHNA and CDR2 is YNFKEQ in the germline V gene. The CDR3 totals 16 residues. The CDR3 spells CASSQDLSGRADTQYF.

The chain links TRBV20-1 to TRBJ1-5; TCRdb names TRBD1, which stays unverified in the absence of DNA. This CDR3 is 15 amino acids long. Germline assignment: CDR1 DFQATT and CDR2 SNEGSKA (reference sequence). The CDR3 is CSASDRVRGNQPQHF.

This chain uses TRBV9 with TRBJ2-1; TCRdb indicates TRBD2, and absent DNA this call remains unverified. CDR3 size: 16 residues. Looked up from germline, CDR1 is SGDLS and CDR2 is YYNGEE. CDR3 region: CASSVDRGLMYNEQFF.

The rearrangement uses TRBV20-1 and TRBJ2-4; TCRdb outputs TRBD2, but without DNA this stays unchecked. The CDR3 runs 16 residues. Germline-derived CDR1 and CDR2 are DFQATT and SNEGSKA (reference sequence). The CDR3 here is CSARAPRTSGKDIQYF.

V gene TRBV25-1 combines with J gene TRBJ2-3; checking the TCRdb D call of TRBD2 is not possible without DNA. Germline V gene lookup returns CDR1 MGHDK and CDR2 SYGVNS. The CDR3 has 16 amino acids. CDR3 loop: CASTGRLAGVTDTQYF.

The V call is TRBV4-1, the J call TRBJ2-5; TCRdb gives TRBD1 as the D gene, but with no DNA this cannot be confirmed. The CDR3 runs 17 residues. The germline gives CDR1 MGHRA, CDR2 YSYEKL. CDR3 amino acids: CASSQEGTGGRMETQYF.

The chain carries TRBV20-1 and TRBJ1-5; absent DNA, TCRdb's TRBD1 call cannot be checked. The CDR3 extends over 15 amino acids. Germline lookup yields CDR1 DFQATT and CDR2 SNEGSKA (reference sequence). The CDR3 sequence: CSATYSWTADQPQHF.

V is TRBV29-1 and J is TRBJ1-3. CDR1 SQVTM and CDR2 ANQGSEA come from the germline V gene. This CDR3 region has 15 residues. CDR3 loop: CSVEVMAGVGNTIYF.

This rearrangement joins TRBV7-8 to TRBJ2-7. The CDR3 consists of 13 residues. Germline V gene lookup returns CDR1 SGHVS and CDR2 FQNEAQ. CDR3: CASSLRFIHEQYF.

V and J are TRBV9 and TRBJ2-3. This CDR3 has 15 amino acids. Germline V lookup: CDR1 SGDLS, CDR2 YYNGEE. The CDR3 region is CASSVDGLPTDTQYF.

The J gene is TRBJ2-3, the V gene TRBV7-3; TCRdb's D call, TRBD1, is unchecked because there is no DNA. Germline values: CDR1 SGHTA, CDR2 FQGTGA. The CDR3 totals 15 residues. The CDR3 loop reads CASSSEDSLTDTQYF.

The CDR3 is CASSLTGLTGDTEAFF. The chain recombines TRBV5-1 with TRBJ1-1; TCRdb's D call, TRBD1, is unchecked because there is no DNA. The germline gives CDR1 SGHRS, CDR2 YFSETQ. The CDR3 totals 16 residues.

This rearrangement joins TRBV3-1 to TRBJ2-2; the TCRdb D gene call, TRBD1, has no DNA to confirm it. Germline V gene lookup returns CDR1 LGHDT and CDR2 YNNKEL (reference sequence). The CDR3 consists of 15 residues. Here the CDR3 reads CASSRGTVNTGELFF.

The chain has TRBV24-1 and TRBJ2-6; as DNA is missing, the TRBD1 call by TCRdb cannot be tested. The CDR3 sequence is 18 residues long. Germline V gene data show CDR1 as KGHDR and CDR2 as SFDVKD. CDR3 in amino acids: CATATGTGFFSGANVLTF.

The chain combines TRBV29-1 with TRBJ1-1. The V gene's germline CDR1 is SQVTM and CDR2 ANQGSEA. The CDR3 contains 12 residues. CDR3 protein: CSDLNLGGEAFF.

The chain combines TRBV5-5 with TRBJ2-1. CDR1 and CDR2 (germline): SGHKS, YYEKEE (reference sequence). CDR3 length: 13 amino acids. The CDR3 here is CASSQSHGNEQFF.